This T cell receptor beta chain emerged from a study of blood T cell repertoires in COVID-19. The assay was immunoSEQ multiplex PCR, and TCRdb's table has in-frame clones only and misses some. The sample lists about 530,000 clones; roughly nine tenths were seen once. This clone was found once. The V end was cut by 6 bases, the J end by 2 bases, with 11 bases between. Germline V gene sequence: CDR1 SNHLY, CDR2 FYNNEI. The CDR3 contains 14 residues. The TCR comes from a woman in her forties or fifties with COVID-19, enrolled during active disease. The sequenced sample consisted of peripheral blood. V usage is TRBV2 and J usage is TRBJ1-5; maybe TRBD1 (6 bases). CDR3 nucleotides: TGTGCCAGCAGAAACAGGGTCGGCAATCAGCCCCAGCATTTT. It codes for CASRNRVGNQPQHF. Full variable domain (outside the CDR3, taken from reference TRBV2 and TRBJ1-5): EPEVTQTPSHQVTQMGQEVILRCVPISNHLYFYWYRQILGQKVEFLVSFYNNEISEKSEIFDDQFSVERPDGSNFTLKIRSTKLEDSAMYFCASRNRVGNQPQHFGDGTRLSIL.